The 18 T cell receptor beta chains given below trace back to one sample, sequenced in a study of CD8 T cells in ankylosing spondylitis (dated by TCRdb to the late 2010s). Libraries came from 5' RACE. The sequencer listed for this sample is Illumina HiSeq 2500. TCRdb applied fastp at Q25 and MiXCR to the public reads, then kept only in-frame beta chains. Rows matching on CDR3 protein sequence are summarized as one entry with the most common DNA and genes. In all, the sample holds 300,000 to 350,000 distinct CDR3 sequences, and less than 25% of those were seen once. The top ten hold about 3.5% of the sample. What was sequenced was blood, either unsorted or a sorted T cell fraction (not recorded which). These receptor sequences come from a female donor with ankylosing spondylitis or in good health (not recorded which).

V and J are TRBV5-1 and TRBJ2-1; 9 bases are shared with TRBD1. Germline V gene lookup returns CDR1 SGHRS and CDR2 YFSETQ. The CDR3 has 17 amino acids. Unmatched junction bases numbered 16, after V lost 2 bases and J lost 10 bases. The CDR3 loop is CASSFFTGTGREGEQFF. CDR3 nucleotides: TGCGCCAGCAGCTTTTTCACCGGGACAGGGAGGGAGGGGGAGCAGTTCTTC.

The chain combines TRBV20-1 with TRBJ2-1; perhaps TRBD2 as D (5 bases). V dropped 0 bases and J dropped 4 bases, with 7 bases sitting between them. The CDR3 runs 13 residues. Germline V CDR1 and CDR2: DFQATT, SNEGSKA (reference sequence). The CDR3: CSAREREYNEQFF. In nucleotides, the CDR3 is TGCAGTGCTAGAGAACGGGAATACAATGAGCAGTTCTTC.

This clonotype appeared many times. This chain links TRBV20-1 with TRBJ2-1; 13 nucleotides match TRBD2. The germline gives CDR1 DFQATT, CDR2 SNEGSKA (reference sequence). The CDR3 runs to 15 residues. The J segment lost 5 bases and the V segment lost 5 bases, leaving 6 bases of the junction unmatched. Here the CDR3 reads CSARSGTSGNNEQFF. The CDR3 nucleotides read TGCAGTGCTCGCTCCGGGACTAGCGGGAACAATGAGCAGTTCTTC.

The rearrangement uses TRBV5-1 and TRBJ2-5; the D call may be TRBD1 or TRBD2 (5 bases each). This CDR3 spans 15 amino acids. Trimming removed 2 bases from V and 5 bases from J, with 16 bases in between. From germline, CDR1 is SGHRS and CDR2 YFSETQ. CDR3 region: CASSFPDGAGETQYF. For the CDR3, the DNA is TGCGCCAGCAGCTTTCCGGACGGGGCCGGGGAGACCCAGTACTTC.

J is TRBJ2-3 and V is TRBV5-1; D is undetermined. V dropped 4 bases and J dropped 6 bases, with 15 bases sitting between them. The germline CDR1 and CDR2 sequences are SGHRS and YFSETQ. This CDR3 contains 14 residues. CDR3 sequence (DNA): TGCGCCAGCAGCACCCGGATCGGGTCGGATACGCAGTATTTT. It encodes CASSTRIGSDTQYF.

The chain recombines TRBV20-1 with TRBJ2-1; either TRBD1 or TRBD2 may fit D (5 bases each). Germline values: CDR1 DFQATT, CDR2 SNEGSKA (reference sequence). The V gene lost 5 bases and the J gene lost 14 bases, with 7 bases spanning the gap. The CDR3 spans 8 residues. The CDR3 sequence: CSAGGEFF. CDR3 in DNA: TGCAGTGCTGGGGGTGAGTTCTTC.

This clonotype was counted a few times. This chain uses TRBV7-6 with TRBJ2-7; weak D call: TRBD1 (5 bases). V was shortened by 2 bases and J by 6 bases, with 8 bases between the two germline ends. This CDR3 comprises 12 residues. Germline V lookup: CDR1 SGHVS, CDR2 FNYEAQ. CDR3 residues: CASSLRGSEQYF. The CDR3 coding sequence is TGTGCCAGCAGCTTAAGGGGTTCCGAGCAGTACTTC.

In its sample, this clonotype was seen a few times. The chain has TRBV20-1 and TRBJ2-1; 7 bases are shared with TRBD2. From germline, CDR1 is DFQATT and CDR2 SNEGSKA (reference sequence). After removal of 6 bases from V and 6 bases from J, the junction contained 8 bases not matched to a gene. This CDR3 comprises 13 residues. CDR3 in amino acids: CSAPGLTVNEQFF. CDR3 DNA: TGCAGTGCCCCGGGACTAACGGTCAATGAGCAGTTCTTC.

The gene calls are TRBV9 and TRBJ2-2; D might be TRBD1 or TRBD2, each matching 5 bases. Trimming left V 3 bases short and J 2 bases short, with 11 bases between. The CDR3 spans 15 residues. Germline values: CDR1 SGDLS, CDR2 YYNGEE. In DNA, the CDR3 is TGTGCCAGCAGCGCGGGTGGGGGTAACACCGGGGAGCTGTTTTTT. Translating it yields CASSAGGGNTGELFF.

This clonotype has just a few counts. The chain links TRBV6-2 or TRBV6-3 to TRBJ1-1; D may be TRBD1 (5 bases). CDR3 length: 16 amino acids. Trimming took 2 bases from V and 6 from J, leaving 19 bases between them. CDR1 is MNHEY and CDR2 is SVGEGT in the germline V gene. The chain's CDR3 is CASSYVLGHLVPEAFF. The CDR3 coding sequence is TGTGCCAGCAGTTACGTTTTAGGACATCTTGTCCCTGAAGCTTTCTTT.

The V gene is TRBV30, the J gene TRBJ1-2; D not certain. Trimming removed 3 bases at V and 2 bases at J, with 22 bases between. The germline V gene encodes CDR1 GTSNPN and CDR2 SVGIG (reference sequence). The CDR3 length is 17 residues. CDR3 residues: CAWRRAWPHAENYGYTF. The CDR3 DNA is TGTGCCTGGAGGAGGGCCTGGCCCCACGCCGAGAACTATGGCTACACCTTC.

V is TRBV12-3 or TRBV12-4 and J is TRBJ2-1; 7 bases map to TRBD1. The V gene end was trimmed by 5 bases and the J gene end by 4 bases; junction bases not matched to a gene: 5. The length of the CDR3 is 14 residues. This chain's CDR3 is CASSEGQHYNEQFF. The CDR3 DNA sequence: TGTGCCAGCAGTGAGGGACAGCATTACAATGAGCAGTTCTTC.

At least ten counts were recorded for this clonotype. The V call is TRBV29-1, the J call TRBJ1-1; the D is unclear. Per germline, CDR1 SQVTM and CDR2 ANQGSEA. The V gene lost 8 bases and the J gene lost 1 base, with 14 bases spanning the gap. The CDR3 is 13 residues long. CDR3 loop: CSYQFTENTEAFF. The CDR3 nucleotides read TGCAGCTACCAATTTACAGAGAACACTGAAGCTTTCTTT.

This clonotype was counted between two and nine times. J is TRBJ2-7 and V is TRBV6-5, with TRBD1 matching 7 bases. Germline V CDR1 and CDR2: MNHEY, SVGAGI. This CDR3 contains 14 residues. V lost 1 base and J lost 5; bases outside the gene matches: 5. CDR3 sequence reads: CASSYWDRSHEQYF. The CDR3 region has the DNA TGTGCCAGCAGTTACTGGGACAGATCCCACGAGCAGTACTTC.

This clonotype has a count of ten or more. The rearrangement uses TRBV12-3 or TRBV12-4 and TRBJ1-1, with 7 bases that match TRBD1. Trimming took 4 bases from V and 0 from J; bases not matched to a gene: 8. The CDR3 has 16 residues. CDR3 sequence reads: CASSSGQEVLNTEAFF. CDR3 DNA: TGTGCCAGCAGTTCAGGACAGGAGGTTTTGAACACTGAAGCTTTCTTT.

This clonotype has only a few counts. The rearrangement links TRBV10-3 to TRBJ2-1; D ambiguous. CDR3 size: 15 residues. Trimming took off 3 bases at V and 5 bases at J, with 14 bases between the two ends. Germline loops: CDR1 ENHRY, CDR2 SYGVKD. The CDR3 sequence is CAISERAVNNNEQFF. For the CDR3, the DNA is TGTGCCATCAGTGAACGGGCGGTGAATAACAATGAGCAGTTCTTC.

This clonotype was seen a few times. The chain couples TRBV20-1 to TRBJ2-5, with TRBD2 identical over 12 bases. Germline values: CDR1 DFQATT, CDR2 SNEGSKA (reference sequence). V lost 5 bases to trimming and J lost 5 bases; unmatched junction nucleotides: 6. This CDR3 spans 14 amino acids. CDR3 sequence (DNA): TGCAGTGCTCCGACTAGCGGGAGAGGGGAGACCCAGTACTTC. It is translated as CSAPTSGRGETQYF.

This rearrangement joins TRBV3-1 to TRBJ1-1; a possible D gene is TRBD1 (6 bases). Trimming took off 3 bases at V and 4 bases at J, with 12 bases between the two ends. Germline CDR1 is LGHDT and CDR2 is YNNKEL (reference sequence). The CDR3 loop spans 14 amino acids. The CDR3 is CASSQGAERTEAFF. CDR3 DNA: TGTGCCAGCAGCCAGGGGGCCGAGCGCACTGAAGCTTTCTTT.